The 32 T cell receptor beta chains reported below all come from one sample, sequenced in a study of beta chain features in type 1 diabetes. Every isolated RNA sample was fully reverse transcribed, so sequencing captured expressed TCRB transcripts. The table came from immunoSEQ multiplex PCR; TCRdb's copy has only in-frame clones and leaves some out. The sample shows a few hundred thousand clones, around 10% of them seen only once. Their cognate antigens are unknown. Broader study findings: Shortening of TCRB CDR3s, moderate but significant, appeared in all four CD4+ subsets of Type 1 diabetes patients.

Material: central memory CD4+ T cells from blood. The receptors derive from a man aged 25 to 45 with type 1 diabetes.

V and J are TRBV7-6 and TRBJ2-6; a weak D match, TRBD2 (5 bases). Germline V gene data show CDR1 as SGHVS and CDR2 as FNYEAQ. This CDR3 is 16 amino acids long. V shed 5 bases and J shed 0 bases, with 11 bases lying between them. CDR3 sequence: CASSADWFSGANVLTF. CDR3 in DNA: TGTGCCAGCAGCGCGGACTGGTTCTCTGGGGCCAACGTCCTGACTTTC. The full variable domain, completed using reference TRBV7-6 and TRBJ2-6, is GAGVSQSPRYKVTKRGQDVALRCDPISGHVSLYWYRQALGQGPEFLTYFNYEAQQDKSGLPNDRFSAERPEGSISTLTIQRTEQRDSAMYRCASSADWFSGANVLTFGAGSRLTVL.

The gene calls are TRBV5-1 and TRBJ2-7, with D possibly TRBD1 on 6 matching bases. Germline lookup yields CDR1 SGHRS and CDR2 YFSETQ. CDR3 size: 15 residues. Trimming stripped 2 bases from V and 2 bases from J, with 14 bases between. The DNA of the CDR3 is TGCGCCAGCAGCTTCGGACAGACCTTAACCTACGAGCAGTACTTC. Protein sequence: CASSFGQTLTYEQYF. Complete variable domain (other parts from reference TRBV5-1 and TRBJ2-7): KAGVTQTPRYLIKTRGQQVTLSCSPISGHRSVSWYQQTPGQGLQFLFEYFSETQRNKGNFPGRFSGRQFSNSRSEMNVSTLELGDSALYLCASSFGQTLTYEQYFGPGTRLTVT.

The V call is TRBV19, the J call TRBJ1-2; no clear D. The CDR3 is 14 amino acids. V was shortened by 3 bases and J by 7 bases, with 15 bases between the two germline ends. Germline assignment: CDR1 LNHDA and CDR2 SQIVND (reference sequence). CDR3 sequence reads: CASSIYMSGSGYTF. The CDR3 DNA reads TGTGCCAGTAGTATTTACATGTCAGGTTCTGGCTACACCTTC.

The V gene is TRBV19, the J gene TRBJ2-5; 9 bases match TRBD1. The CDR3 sequence is 14 residues long. Germline CDR1 reads LNHDA; CDR2 reads SQIVND (reference sequence). With 9 bases clipped from V and 2 bases from J, the junction kept 7 bases outside the gene matches. CDR3: CARWDRALQETQYF. The CDR3 nucleotides read TGTGCCAGATGGGACAGGGCACTTCAAGAGACCCAGTACTTC.

V and J are TRBV27 and TRBJ2-5; D possibly matches TRBD1 or TRBD2 (5 bases each). CDR3 size: 19 residues. From germline, CDR1 is MNHEY and CDR2 SMNVEV (reference sequence). The V end lost 5 bases, the J end lost 2 bases, and 27 bases lay between the germline ends. CDR3 bases: TGTGCCAGCAGTCCCTCGGGACCGATGATACCCCGCTATCAAGAGACCCAGTACTTC. The encoded protein is CASSPSGPMIPRYQETQYF.

This clone was observed many times. V usage is TRBV7-2 and J usage is TRBJ2-2; a possible D gene is TRBD1 (5 bases). This CDR3 is built from 16 residues. Trimming pared 5 bases from V and 2 bases from J, leaving 15 bases between. Germline V CDR1 and CDR2: SGHTA, FQGNSA. CDR3 region: CASSLGQGLNTGELFF. In DNA form, the CDR3 reads TGTGCCAGCAGCCTGGGGCAGGGCCTCAACACCGGGGAGCTGTTTTTT. Variable domain in full (rest from reference TRBV7-2 and TRBJ2-2): GAGVSQSPSNKVTEKGKDVELRCDPISGHTALYWYRQSLGQGLEFLIYFQGNSAPDKSGLPSDRFSAERTGGSVSTLTIQRTQQEDSAVYLCASSLGQGLNTGELFFGEGSRLTVL.

The rearrangement links TRBV20-1 to TRBJ2-7; D is unresolved. Germline-derived CDR1 and CDR2 are DFQATT and SNEGSKA (reference sequence). This CDR3 region has 11 residues. V was clipped by 2 bases and J by 7 bases, with 9 bases between them. CDR3 sequence (DNA): TGCAGTGCTAGAAGTGATGCGGAGCAGTACTTC. This encodes CSARSDAEQYF.

The chain carries TRBV30 and TRBJ1-1; weak D call: TRBD1 (6 bases). CDR1 GTSNPN and CDR2 SVGIG come from the germline V gene (reference sequence). The CDR3 is 16 amino acids. Trimming removed 1 base at V and 6 bases at J, with 21 bases between. The DNA for the CDR3 is TGTGCCTGGAGTGCGGACTATTATGGGGGGCGCGCTGAAGCTTTCTTT. This gives the protein CAWSADYYGGRAEAFF.

This clone was seen a few times. The J gene is TRBJ1-1, the V gene TRBV28; no definite D call. The CDR3 is made up of 13 amino acids. The germline V gene encodes CDR1 MDHEN and CDR2 SYDVKM. V dropped 6 bases and J dropped 7 bases, with 15 bases sitting between them. DNA for the CDR3: TGTGCCAGCAGCCCGATTAACCTCTTTGAAGCTTTCTTT. Residues: CASSPINLFEAFF.

This clone was counted between two and nine times. The chain employs TRBV18 and TRBJ2-1; D is undetermined. This CDR3 is 15 amino acids long. Per the germline V gene, CDR1 is KGHSH and CDR2 is LQKENI. Trimming pared 1 base from V and 2 bases from J, leaving 9 bases between. The DNA of the CDR3 is TGTGCCAGCTCACCACTGGTCGTTGCCTACAATGAGCAGTTCTTC. Translated: CASSPLVVAYNEQFF. The entire variable domain, with the rest obtained from reference TRBV18 and TRBJ2-1, is as follows: NAGVMQNPRHLVRRRGQEARLRCSPMKGHSHVYWYRQLPEEGLKFMVYLQKENIIDESGMPKERFSAEFPKEGPSILRIQQVVRGDSAAYFCASSPLVVAYNEQFFGPGTRLTVL.

This clone was observed a handful of times. The chain couples TRBV30 to TRBJ2-5; either TRBD1 or TRBD2 may fit D (5 bases each). The end of the DNA aligns better with TRBJ2-7, so the J call may be wrong. This CDR3 comprises 12 residues. CDR1 and CDR2 (germline): GTSNPN, SVGIG (reference sequence). The CDR3 nucleotides read TGTGCCTGGACTCTCGGGGCCCACGAGCAGTACTTC. This sequence encodes CAWTLGAHEQYF.

This chain links TRBV9 with TRBJ2-1, with TRBD1 matching over 8 bases. V dropped 4 bases and J dropped 2; count of bases not matched to a gene: 5. Germline V CDR1 and CDR2: SGDLS, YYNGEE. This CDR3 contains 15 residues. The CDR3 DNA reads as TGTGCCAGCAGCCTAGGACAGGGAGCCTACAATGAGCAGTTCTTC. Protein sequence: CASSLGQGAYNEQFF.

J is TRBJ2-5 and V is TRBV20-1; D call uncertain. V was trimmed by 3 bases and J by 4 bases, leaving 6 bases between them. The CDR3 loop spans 11 amino acids. In germline, CDR1 is DFQATT, CDR2 SNEGSKA (reference sequence). DNA of the CDR3: TGCAGTGCTAGTTTCAGAGAGACCCAGTACTTC. Protein product: CSASFRETQYF.

This clone was counted a few times. This sequence joins TRBV18 and TRBJ1-2; D gene ambiguous. Looked up from germline, CDR1 is KGHSH and CDR2 is LQKENI. Between the trimmed V and J ends, which lost 0 bases and 8 bases, there was a span of 7 bases. There are 12 residues in the CDR3. The CDR3 bases are TGTGCCAGCTCACCACCCCTGGGGGGCTACACCTTC. Encoded protein: CASSPPLGGYTF.

The V gene is TRBV2, the J gene TRBJ1-1; tentatively, D is TRBD1 (5 bases). The germline CDR1 and CDR2 sequences are SNHLY and FYNNEI. CDR3 size: 13 residues. V shed 6 bases and J shed 4 bases, with 12 bases lying between them. The CDR3: CASSGGEFTEAFF. The CDR3 nucleotides read TGTGCCAGCAGCGGGGGGGAGTTCACTGAAGCTTTCTTT.

This clone came up a few times. The chain carries TRBV11-2 and TRBJ2-1; the D is unclear. Germline V gene sequence: CDR1 SGHAT, CDR2 FQNNGV. The V gene lost 1 base and the J gene lost 6 bases, with 10 bases spanning the gap. CDR3 size: 14 residues. CDR3 protein: CASSLGGSSNEQFF. CDR3 nucleotide sequence: TGTGCCAGCAGCTTAGGGGGATCGAGCAATGAGCAGTTCTTC.

The chain carries TRBV5-1 and TRBJ2-7; D gene uncertain. Per the germline V gene, CDR1 is SGHRS and CDR2 is YFSETQ. There are 11 residues in the CDR3. V was pared by 4 bases and J by 6 bases, with 8 bases between. As DNA, the CDR3 is TGCGCCAGCAGCCAGGAAGTCGAGCAGTACTTC. Its protein product is CASSQEVEQYF.

The chain uses TRBV6-5 and TRBJ2-3; D unresolved. CDR1 and CDR2 from the germline V gene are MNHEY and SVGAGI. V lost 5 bases and J 6 bases, leaving 15 bases between the germline ends. The CDR3 runs 14 residues. The CDR3 spells CASSERRGYDTQYF. In DNA form, the CDR3 reads TGTGCCAGCAGTGAAAGGCGTGGGTATGATACGCAGTATTTT.

This clone was counted a few times. The V gene is TRBV25-1, the J gene TRBJ1-2, with D possibly being TRBD1 (5 bases). CDR1 MGHDK and CDR2 SYGVNS come from the germline V gene. V gave up 5 bases and J gave up 7 bases, with 8 bases separating them. The CDR3 totals 11 residues. The CDR3 is CASSIRGGYTF. CDR3 in DNA: TGTGCCAGCAGTATTAGGGGTGGCTACACCTTC.

The sample holds a few counts of this clone. The chain employs TRBV18 and TRBJ2-1; D might be TRBD1 (5 bases). CDR1 is KGHSH and CDR2 is LQKENI in the germline V gene. The CDR3 is 14 residues long. With 3 bases removed from V and 6 bases from J, the gap between germline ends came to 12 bases. Here the CDR3 reads CASSPTTAFNEQFF. CDR3 DNA sequence: TGTGCCAGCTCACCTACGACAGCTTTCAATGAGCAGTTCTTC.

J is TRBJ1-3 and V is TRBV5-1; D unclear. The CDR3 is made up of 14 amino acids. CDR1 and CDR2 from the germline V gene are SGHRS and YFSETQ. The V end was cut by 0 bases, the J end by 3 bases, with 7 bases between. Here the CDR3 reads CASSLAGNGNTIYF. In DNA form, the CDR3 reads TGCGCCAGCAGCTTGGCGGGAAATGGAAACACCATATATTTT.

This chain joins TRBV7-9 and TRBJ1-4; TRBD1 matches 9 bases. Germline assignment: CDR1 SEHNR and CDR2 FQNEAQ (reference sequence). J lost 2 bases, V lost 6 bases, and 4 bases had no gene match. This CDR3 comprises 15 residues. The CDR3 spells CASSPGQGTNEKLFF. DNA for the CDR3: TGTGCCAGCAGTCCCGGACAGGGGACTAATGAAAAACTGTTTTTT.

This clone was counted ten times or more. The chain is built from TRBV4-3 and TRBJ1-1, with D maybe TRBD1 (5 bases). Trimming took off 1 base at V and 4 bases at J, with 13 bases between the two ends. This CDR3 spans 15 amino acids. CDR1 LGHNA and CDR2 YSLEER come from the germline V gene. As DNA, the CDR3 is TGCGCCAGCAGCCAAGTCCCCAGGGCAAGCACTGAAGCTTTCTTT. It is translated as CASSQVPRASTEAFF.

This clone was seen more than once but under ten times. V usage is TRBV6-6 and J usage is TRBJ2-7; D gene unclear. CDR3 length: 13 residues. CDR1 and CDR2 from the germline V gene are MNHNY and SVGAGI (reference sequence). V gave up 7 bases and J gave up 0 bases, with 10 bases separating them. The CDR3 reads CASKGYGSYEQYF. CDR3 nucleotide sequence: TGTGCCAGCAAGGGATATGGCTCCTACGAGCAGTACTTC.

This clone has more than one count but fewer than ten. V gene TRBV19 combines with J gene TRBJ1-5; 7 bases align to TRBD1. Germline V lookup: CDR1 LNHDA, CDR2 SQIVND (reference sequence). Losses at the gene ends were 3 bases for V and 4 bases for J; bases not matched to a gene: 6. There are 15 residues in the CDR3. CDR3 sequence reads: CASSIWAGGNQPQHF. The CDR3, as DNA: TGTGCCAGTAGTATTTGGGCAGGGGGGAATCAGCCCCAGCATTTT.

The rearrangement joins TRBV2 to TRBJ1-1; perhaps TRBD1 as D (6 bases). The CDR3 is 14 amino acids. Germline values: CDR1 SNHLY, CDR2 FYNNEI. Trimming pared 5 bases from V and 2 bases from J, leaving 12 bases between. Here the CDR3 DNA reads TGTGCCAGCAGTAACTCAGGGGATAACACTGAAGCTTTCTTT. Translation: CASSNSGDNTEAFF.

V gene TRBV15 combines with J gene TRBJ2-3; TRBD2 matches 7 bases. V dropped 1 base and J dropped 5; count of bases not matched to a gene: 6. The CDR3 covers 15 residues. CDR1 is LNHNV, CDR2 YYDKDF, per germline (reference sequence). The DNA for the CDR3 is TGTGCCACCAGCAGAGGACTAGCTCTGGGAGATACGCAGTATTTT. It yields the protein CATSRGLALGDTQYF.

The V call is TRBV28, the J call TRBJ2-7; 7 bases align to TRBD1. This CDR3 is 14 amino acids long. From germline, CDR1 is MDHEN and CDR2 SYDVKM. V lost 2 bases to trimming and J lost 4 bases; unmatched junction nucleotides: 5. The CDR3 loop is CASSLQQGFYEQYF. Here the CDR3 DNA reads TGTGCCAGCAGTTTACAACAGGGGTTTTACGAGCAGTACTTC.

This clone showed up just a few times. The chain couples TRBV9 to TRBJ2-5; TRBD1 agrees at 11 bases. The DNA end is a closer match to TRBJ2-7, so the J assignment may be wrong. The CDR3 spans 15 residues. Germline CDR1 SGDLS, CDR2 YYNGEE. CDR3 in DNA: TGTGCCAGCAGCGTAGGGACAGGGGGCGCGGGCGAGCAGTACTTC. It codes for CASSVGTGGAGEQYF.

The chain combines TRBV27 with TRBJ1-3, with D hard to call. Trimming cost V 4 bases and J 4 bases, with 8 bases left between them. Germline V gene lookup returns CDR1 MNHEY and CDR2 SMNVEV (reference sequence). The CDR3 covers 13 residues. DNA for the CDR3: TGTGCCAGCAGTTCCCAAGGGGGAAACACCATATATTTT. It encodes CASSSQGGNTIYF.

The chain recombines TRBV5-1 with TRBJ2-7; 8 bases match TRBD2. Per germline, CDR1 SGHRS and CDR2 YFSETQ. Trimming at V came to 1 base and at J to 9 bases, leaving 21 bases not matched to a gene. The CDR3 length is 18 residues. CDR3 loop: CASSLQGRSGGNDFVQYF. The DNA for the CDR3 is TGCGCCAGCAGCTTGCAAGGCAGGTCGGGAGGGAATGACTTTGTGCAGTACTTC.

This chain uses TRBV7-8 with TRBJ2-3, with D unclear. The length of the CDR3 is 13 residues. Trimming removed 3 bases at V and 1 base at J, with 5 bases between. Germline CDR1 SGHVS, CDR2 FQNEAQ. CDR3 in DNA: TGTGCCAGCAGCTTTTCAGGCACAGATACGCAGTATTTT. Its protein product is CASSFSGTDTQYF.